The entry below describes one T cell receptor beta chain. Its antigen remains unknown. This entry is derived from a study of T cell responses to AZD1222 COVID-19 vaccine. Produced via immunoSEQ multiplex PCR; TCRdb's table is partial and in-frame only. The sample shows 140,000 to 150,000 clones, over 75% of them seen only once. The CDR3 totals 14 residues. V trimming: 5 bases; J trimming: 8 bases; junction bases outside the gene matches: 6. The germline V gene encodes CDR1 LGHDT and CDR2 YNNKEL (reference sequence). Study-wide results and caveats: Baseline seropositives among AZD1222 recipients totaled only 5 to 7. Most donors were white British and more were female, and clonal diversity was possibly underestimated. Dominant CD4 TCR responses targeted spike regions 160-218 and 743-854.

The chain couples TRBV3-1 (or the pseudogene TRBV3-2) to TRBJ1-4; 9 bases line up with TRBD1. The receptor's source is an adult in good health. The material sequenced was peripheral blood, taken on day 0 of AZD1222 vaccination. The CDR3 loop reads CASSNRDRDEKLFF. DNA for the CDR3: TGTGCCAGCAGCAACCGGGACAGGGACGAAAAACTGTTTTTT.